The source of this T cell receptor (beta chain) is a study of blood T cell repertoires in COVID-19. As for the study in general: Researchers got acute and convalescent COVID-19 samples from the United States, Italy and Spain. PBMCs, B-cell-depleted T cells, or T cells provided the cDNA or gDNA that made up the material.

As originally analysed: Reference gene primer amplification in the assay estimated nucleated cell counts. TCRdb's table, derived via immunoSEQ multiplex PCR, lists solely in-frame clones and lacks some. V, J and clone size are those of that table, while D and trimming were read from the DNA. The sample contains 170,000 or so clones, around nine tenths of which appear only once. The J segment lost 5 bases and the V segment lost 6 bases, leaving 8 bases of the junction unmatched. Germline CDR1 reads SEHNR; CDR2 reads FQNEAQ (reference sequence). The CDR3 sequence is 14 residues long. The material sequenced was peripheral blood. The genes are TRBV7-9 and TRBJ1-1; TRBD1 matches at 8 bases. This sequence was found in a woman aged 18-35 years who had recovered from COVID-19. CDR3 sequence: CASRIQGVRTEAFF. In DNA, the CDR3 is TGTGCCAGCAGAATACAGGGGGTGAGAACTGAAGCTTTCTTT. Based on the CDR3 plus reference TRBV7-9 and TRBJ1-1, the full variable domain is DTGVSQNPRHKITKRGQNVTFRCDPISEHNRLYWYRQTLGQGPEFLTYFQNEAQLEKSRLLSDRFSAERPKGSFSTLEIQRTEQGDSAMYLCASRIQGVRTEAFFGQGTRLTVV.